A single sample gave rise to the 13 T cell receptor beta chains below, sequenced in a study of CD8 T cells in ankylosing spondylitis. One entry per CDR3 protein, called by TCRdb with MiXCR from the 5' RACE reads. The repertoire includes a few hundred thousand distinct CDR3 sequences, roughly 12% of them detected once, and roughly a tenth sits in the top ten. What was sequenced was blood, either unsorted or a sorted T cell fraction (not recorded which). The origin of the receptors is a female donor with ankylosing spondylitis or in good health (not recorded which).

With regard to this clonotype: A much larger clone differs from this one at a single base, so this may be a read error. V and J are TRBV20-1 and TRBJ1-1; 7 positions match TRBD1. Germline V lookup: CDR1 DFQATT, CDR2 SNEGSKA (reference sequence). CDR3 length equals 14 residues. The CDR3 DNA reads TGCGGTGCTAGGAAGGGACAGTGGAACACTGAAGCTTTCTTT. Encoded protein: CGARKGQWNTEAFF.

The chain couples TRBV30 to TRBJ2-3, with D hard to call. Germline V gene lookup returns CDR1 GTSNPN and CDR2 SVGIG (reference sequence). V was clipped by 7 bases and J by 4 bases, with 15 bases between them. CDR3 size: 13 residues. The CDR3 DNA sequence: TGTGCCTCCGGGCTAGGCGGTTCAGATACGCAGTATTTT. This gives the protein CASGLGGSDTQYF. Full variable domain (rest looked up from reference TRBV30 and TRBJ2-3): SQTIHQWPATLVQPVGSPLSLECTVEGTSNPNLYWYRQAAGRGLQLLFYSVGIGQISSEVPQNLSASRPQDRQFILSSKKLLLSDSGFYLCASGLGGSDTQYFGPGTRLTVL.

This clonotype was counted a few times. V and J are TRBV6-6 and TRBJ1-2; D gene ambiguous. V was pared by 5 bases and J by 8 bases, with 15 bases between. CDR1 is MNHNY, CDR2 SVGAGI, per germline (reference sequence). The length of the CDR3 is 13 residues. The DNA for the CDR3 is TGTGCCAGCAGTCCAACGGCCCTTCGGGGCTACACCTTC. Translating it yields CASSPTALRGYTF.

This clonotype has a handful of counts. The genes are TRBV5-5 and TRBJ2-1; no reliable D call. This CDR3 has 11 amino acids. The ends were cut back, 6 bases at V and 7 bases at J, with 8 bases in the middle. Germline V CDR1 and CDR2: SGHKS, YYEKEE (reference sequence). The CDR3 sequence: CASINRNEQFF. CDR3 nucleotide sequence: TGTGCCAGCATAAACAGAAATGAGCAGTTCTTC.

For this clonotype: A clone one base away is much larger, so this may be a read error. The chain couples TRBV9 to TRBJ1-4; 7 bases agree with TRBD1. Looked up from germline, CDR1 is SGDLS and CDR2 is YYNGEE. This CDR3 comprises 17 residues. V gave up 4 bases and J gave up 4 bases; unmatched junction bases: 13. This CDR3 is CASSPSRGGFGNEKLFF. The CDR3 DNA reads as TGTGCCAGCAGCCCCTCGAGAGGGGGCTTCGGTAATGAAAAACTGTTTTTT.

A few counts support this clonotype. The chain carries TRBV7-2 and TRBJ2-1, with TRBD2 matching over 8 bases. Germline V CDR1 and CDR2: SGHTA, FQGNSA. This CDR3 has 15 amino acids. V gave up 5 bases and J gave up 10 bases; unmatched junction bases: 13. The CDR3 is CASSLKSGGQWEQFF. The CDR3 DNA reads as TGTGCCAGCAGCCTAAAGAGCGGGGGACAATGGGAGCAGTTCTTC. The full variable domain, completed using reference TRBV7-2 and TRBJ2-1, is GAGVSQSPSNKVTEKGKDVELRCDPISGHTALYWYRQSLGQGLEFLIYFQGNSAPDKSGLPSDRFSAERTGGSVSTLTIQRTQQEDSAVYLCASSLKSGGQWEQFFGPGTRLTVL.

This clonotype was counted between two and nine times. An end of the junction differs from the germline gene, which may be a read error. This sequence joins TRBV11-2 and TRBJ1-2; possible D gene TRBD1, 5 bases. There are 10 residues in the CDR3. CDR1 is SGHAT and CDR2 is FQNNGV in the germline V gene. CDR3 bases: TGTGCCAGCAGCTACGGGACTTTATACTTC. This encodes CASSYGTLYF.

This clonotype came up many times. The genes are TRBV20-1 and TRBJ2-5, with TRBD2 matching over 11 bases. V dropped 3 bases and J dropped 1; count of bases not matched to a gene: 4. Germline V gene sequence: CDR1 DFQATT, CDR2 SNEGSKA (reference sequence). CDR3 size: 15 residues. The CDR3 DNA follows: TGCAGTGCTAGGGTACTAGCGGGGGCCCAAGAGACCCAGTACTTC. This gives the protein CSARVLAGAQETQYF.

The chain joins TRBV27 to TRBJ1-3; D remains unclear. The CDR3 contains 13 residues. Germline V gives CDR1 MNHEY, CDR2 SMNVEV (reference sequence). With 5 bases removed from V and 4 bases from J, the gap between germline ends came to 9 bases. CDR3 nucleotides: TGTGCCAGCAGTCCCGAAGCCGGAAACACCATATATTTT. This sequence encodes CASSPEAGNTIYF.

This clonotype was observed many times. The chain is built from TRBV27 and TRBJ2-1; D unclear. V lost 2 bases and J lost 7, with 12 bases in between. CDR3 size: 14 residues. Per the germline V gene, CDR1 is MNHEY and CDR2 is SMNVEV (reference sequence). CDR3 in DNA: TGTGCCAGCAGTTTAATGAGGTTTAGTAATGAGCAGTTCTTC. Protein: CASSLMRFSNEQFF.

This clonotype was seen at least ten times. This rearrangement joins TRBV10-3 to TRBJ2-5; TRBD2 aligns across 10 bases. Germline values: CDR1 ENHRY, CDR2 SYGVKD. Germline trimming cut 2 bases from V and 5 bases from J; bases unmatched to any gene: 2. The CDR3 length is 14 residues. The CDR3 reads CAISETSGDETQYF. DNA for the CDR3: TGTGCCATCAGTGAGACTAGCGGGGATGAGACCCAGTACTTC.

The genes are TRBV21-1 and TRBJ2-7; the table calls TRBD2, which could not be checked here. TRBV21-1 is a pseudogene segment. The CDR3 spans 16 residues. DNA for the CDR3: TGTGCCAGCAGCAGACAACTAGCGGGGGGTTCCTACGAGCAGTACTTC. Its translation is CASSRQLAGGSYEQYF.

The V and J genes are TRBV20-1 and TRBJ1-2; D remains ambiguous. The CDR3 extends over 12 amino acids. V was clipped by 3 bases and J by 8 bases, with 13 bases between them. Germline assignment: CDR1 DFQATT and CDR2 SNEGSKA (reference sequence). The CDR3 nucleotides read TGCAGTGCTAGTCTCGAAACCATCGGCTACACCTTC. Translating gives CSASLETIGYTF.